The present T cell receptor beta chain was sequenced within a study of T cells in Graves' hyperthyroidism and ophthalmopathy. There were TCR beta CDR3 regions amplified from RNA transcripts. TCR CDR3 regions were first amplified by RT-PCR with HTBI primers. Using its own MiXCR run on the multiplex PCR reads, TCRdb lists one record per CDR3 protein. Here the sample spans over 450,000 distinct CDR3 sequences, roughly 15% being singletons. Concerning this clonotype: What it binds is unknown.

Whole-study findings and limits: The model anticipated ophthalmopathy a median about 7 months pre-onset. Ophthalmopathy and stable hyperthyroidism were separated by a 13 V-J model.

The study excluded patients with uncontrolled infection, other autoimmune disease, pregnancy or lactation. The PBMCs were sourced from fresh peripheral blood (about 9.7 ml). V was pared by 0 bases and J by 8 bases, with 17 bases between. Germline V lookup: CDR1 SGHTS, CDR2 YDEGEE. There are 15 residues in the CDR3. The source material was blood. The rearrangement joins TRBV5-8 to TRBJ1-2, with a possible D match to TRBD1 (5 bases). This TCR came from a woman between 18 and 29 years old with Graves' ophthalmopathy. The CDR3 sequence is CASSLDTGSLLGYTF. CDR3 nucleotides: TGTGCCAGCAGCTTGGACACAGGATCCTTATTGGGCTACACCTTC.